A single sample is the source of the 4 T cell receptor beta chains below, sequenced in a study of cytomegalovirus exposure and HLA in healthy donors. Clones were sequenced by immunoSEQ multiplex PCR, and TCRdb holds only the in-frame ones, with some missing. This sample carries about 58,000 clones, more than 90% of them seen once, and the ten largest clones take approximately 1%. Material for sequencing was PBMCs. These receptors came from a man between 18 and 35 years old in good health and CMV-seronegative.

The V call is TRBV6-6, the J call TRBJ2-7; a possible D gene is TRBD2 (5 bases). The CDR3 runs 12 residues. V shed 2 bases and J shed 4 bases, with 6 bases lying between them. The V gene's germline CDR1 is MNHNY and CDR2 SVGAGI (reference sequence). Written as DNA, the CDR3 is TGTGCCAGCAGTTACACTAGTTACGAGCAGTACTTC. It is translated as CASSYTSYEQYF.

J is TRBJ2-2 and V is TRBV6-1, with no clear D. With 3 bases removed from V and 6 bases from J, the gap between germline ends came to 8 bases. This CDR3 is built from 13 residues. Germline V gives CDR1 MNHNS, CDR2 SASEGT. CDR3 bases: TGTGCCAGCAGTGAGGGTGAGGCCGGGGAGCTGTTTTTT. Protein: CASSEGEAGELFF.

J is TRBJ2-5 and V is TRBV30, with TRBD2 matching over 10 bases. The CDR3 contains 15 residues. J was trimmed by 2 bases and V by 2 bases; bases with no gene match: 5. Germline CDR1 is GTSNPN and CDR2 is SVGIG (reference sequence). CDR3 nucleotide sequence: TGTGCCTGGAGTTCCCCTAGCGGGAGTCAAGAGACCCAGTACTTC. This gives the protein CAWSSPSGSQETQYF.

The sample holds one count of this clone. The J gene is TRBJ2-7, the V gene TRBV5-1; 11 bases line up with TRBD1. CDR3 length equals 17 residues. In germline, CDR1 is SGHRS, CDR2 YFSETQ. The ends lost 0 bases at V and 1 base at J; junction bases unmatched: 6. For the CDR3, the DNA is TGCGCCAGCAGCTTGGCCGGACAGGGGGCGCCGTCCTACGAGCAGTACTTC. Translating it yields CASSLAGQGAPSYEQYF.